This passage covers 14 T cell receptor beta chains from one sample sequenced in a study of CD8 T cells in ankylosing spondylitis. MiXCR, applied by TCRdb to the 5' RACE reads, yields one record per CDR3 protein. The profile shows about 540,000 distinct CDR3 sequences, 12% of them singletons. These receptors' antigens are unknown. Points from the study as a whole: Characteristic of ankylosing spondylitis blood, it appeared, was a TCR beta motif comprising about 8 highly homologous variants.

The sequenced sample consisted of blood, either unsorted or a sorted T cell fraction (not recorded which). The source of these receptors is a male donor with ankylosing spondylitis.

This clonotype was detected many times. The chain links TRBV29-1 to TRBJ1-6; 7 bases agree with TRBD1. In germline, CDR1 is SQVTM, CDR2 ANQGSEA. V lost 4 bases to trimming and J lost 3 bases; unmatched junction nucleotides: 0. The CDR3 consists of 13 residues. Written as DNA, the CDR3 is TGCAGCGTTGGACAGGGCTATAATTCACCCCTCCACTTT. Translation gives CSVGQGYNSPLHF.

This clonotype was counted a few times. J is TRBJ2-6 and V is TRBV4-1; 8 nucleotides agree with TRBD1. Trimming cost V 4 bases and J 0 bases; bases outside gene matches: 5. This CDR3 spans 17 amino acids. Germline CDR1 and CDR2: MGHRA and YSYEKL. CDR3 DNA sequence: TGCGCCAGCAGCCCCGGGACAGGCCGCTCTGGGGCCAACGTCCTGACTTTC. It codes for CASSPGTGRSGANVLTF.

This clonotype was observed at least ten times. The rearrangement links TRBV7-7 to TRBJ2-5; D ambiguous. CDR3 length: 14 residues. V was shortened by 3 bases and J by 0 bases, with 8 bases between the two germline ends. The germline CDR1 and CDR2 sequences are SSHAT and FNYEAQ (reference sequence). CDR3 coding DNA: TGTGCCAGCAGCTTGTCGGGTCACCAAGAGACCCAGTACTTC. This sequence encodes CASSLSGHQETQYF.

The CDR3 sequence is CSVATGGYEQYF. CDR3 nucleotide sequence: TGCAGCGTAGCGACAGGGGGTTACGAGCAGTACTTC. The rearrangement joins TRBV29-1 to TRBJ2-7, with 9 bases fitting TRBD1. This CDR3 region has 12 residues. V was clipped by 6 bases and J by 4 bases; unmatched bases: 4. CDR1 and CDR2 from the germline V gene are SQVTM and ANQGSEA.

This clonotype showed up many times. The gene calls are TRBV12-3 or TRBV12-4 and TRBJ2-1; 8 bases fit TRBD2. V was clipped by 6 bases and J by 5 bases; unmatched bases: 3. The CDR3 length is 13 residues. CDR3: CASRSGRDNEQFF. For the CDR3, the DNA is TGTGCCAGCAGGTCCGGGAGGGACAATGAGCAGTTCTTC.

The chain uses TRBV19 and TRBJ1-3; a possible D gene is TRBD1 (5 bases). Germline V gives CDR1 LNHDA, CDR2 SQIVND (reference sequence). V shed 1 base and J shed 0 bases, with 7 bases lying between them. This CDR3 is 15 amino acids long. CDR3 coding DNA: TGTGCCAGTAGTATAGCAGGGACCTCTGGAAACACCATATATTTT. It codes for CASSIAGTSGNTIYF.

This clonotype has only a few counts. The chain is built from TRBV2 and TRBJ2-7, with 8 positions matching TRBD1. This CDR3 has 12 residues. J lost 1 base, V lost 8 bases, and 1 base had no gene match. Germline V gene lookup returns CDR1 SNHLY and CDR2 FYNNEI. CDR3 DNA sequence: TGTGCCAGCGACAGGGGTTCCTACGAGCAGTACGTC. Translation: CASDRGSYEQYV.

This chain uses TRBV5-1 with TRBJ2-2; D remains ambiguous. Trimming removed 0 bases from V and 0 bases from J, with 6 bases in between. Germline V gives CDR1 SGHRS, CDR2 YFSETQ. The CDR3 extends over 15 amino acids. CDR3 protein: CASSLEHSNTGELFF. CDR3 bases: TGCGCCAGCAGCTTGGAACACTCGAACACCGGGGAGCTGTTTTTT.

This clonotype was seen a handful of times. The rearrangement uses TRBV25-1 and TRBJ2-3, with 7 bases matching TRBD2. J lost 2 bases, V lost 8 bases, and 16 bases had no gene match. The CDR3 has 17 residues. Germline CDR1 reads MGHDK; CDR2 reads SYGVNS. The CDR3 DNA is TGTGCCAGCTCAACCGGGGTATGGGGGGGACTCACAGATACGCAGTATTTT. Its protein product is CASSTGVWGGLTDTQYF.

This clonotype appeared a few times. V usage is TRBV11-3 and J usage is TRBJ1-1; D call uncertain. Germline CDR1 is SGHNT and CDR2 is YENEEA. Trimming shortened V by 1 base and J by 4 bases, and 10 bases separated the two germline ends. The CDR3 loop spans 14 amino acids. In DNA, the CDR3 is TGTGCCAGCAGCTTAGCAGAGTATTTCACTGAAGCTTTCTTT. It translates to CASSLAEYFTEAFF.

The genes are TRBV24-1 and TRBJ2-1, with a tentative D call TRBD2 (5 bases). This CDR3 comprises 15 residues. CDR1 and CDR2 from the germline V gene are KGHDR and SFDVKD. V was shortened by 2 bases and J by 4 bases, with 11 bases between the two germline ends. In DNA, the CDR3 is TGTGCCACCAGTGATTCGAGGGCAATTTACAATGAGCAGTTCTTC. Translating it yields CATSDSRAIYNEQFF.

The chain uses TRBV24-1 and TRBJ2-6; the D is unclear. V dropped 7 bases and J dropped 2 bases, with 17 bases sitting between them. Looked up from germline, CDR1 is KGHDR and CDR2 is SFDVKD. This CDR3 region has 17 residues. The CDR3 DNA reads as TGTGCCACCAGCACACCCCGCCAGGCCGCTGGGGCCAACGTCCTGACTTTC. As protein: CATSTPRQAAGANVLTF.

This clonotype has at least ten counts. V gene TRBV12-3 or TRBV12-4 combines with J gene TRBJ2-5; D not resolved. The CDR3 consists of 13 residues. V lost 2 bases, J lost 7 bases, and 11 bases lay in between. As DNA, the CDR3 is TGTGCCAGCAGTTTACCTGATGAAGGGACCCAGTACTTC. As protein: CASSLPDEGTQYF.

This clonotype was detected a few times. The J gene is TRBJ1-1, the V gene TRBV21-1; the table calls TRBD1, which could not be checked here. TRBV21-1 is noted as a pseudogene. The CDR3 is made up of 13 amino acids. The CDR3 is CASSKGGGTEAFF. In DNA form, the CDR3 reads TGTGCCAGCAGCAAAGGAGGGGGCACTGAAGCTTTCTTT.